The source of this T cell receptor beta chain is a study of radiation and T cells in renal cell carcinoma. For the study at large: Nephrectomy followed 15 Gy stereotactic body radiation by 4 weeks.

Profiled with immunoSEQ multiplex PCR; TCRdb holds only in-frame clones, not every one. Found here are 150,000 or so clones, 87% of them singletons; the top ten hold about an eighth. Time point here: blood 2 weeks post-SBRT. As to treatment: 15 Gy SBRT to primary tumor, nephrectomy 4 weeks later. The tumor was a clear cell renal cell carcinoma. This CDR3 has 12 residues. CDR1 and CDR2 (germline): PRHDT, FYEKMQ (reference sequence). The V end lost 4 bases, the J end lost 2 bases, and 6 bases lay between the germline ends. The chain carries TRBV13 and TRBJ2-7; D unresolved. The TCR comes from a woman aged 45-59 years with renal cell carcinoma. Source: blood, taken from a patient whose treatment included radiotherapy and nephrectomy. The CDR3 protein is CASSSTAYEQYF. The CDR3 bases are TGTGCCAGCAGCTCTACAGCCTACGAGCAGTACTTC.